A single sample gave rise to the 31 T cell receptor beta chains below, sequenced in a study of T-cell memory formation after mild COVID-19. One entry per CDR3 protein, called by TCRdb with MiXCR from the 5' RACE reads. The sample lists about 360,000 distinct CDR3 sequences, approximately 15% seen once, with around a fifth in the top ten. Sample: PBMCs or a T cell subset sorted from them (not recorded which). These receptors were obtained from a man aged 18 to 35 who had mild COVID-19 (a few samples of this study predate the infection). Cell type and time point are not known.

CDR3 DNA sequence: TGCGCCAGCAGCCAAGGGGATGCAGGGGGCTACGAGCAGTACTTC. Its protein product is CASSQGDAGGYEQYF. The chain carries TRBV4-1 and TRBJ2-7; TRBD1 aligns across 7 bases. Germline loops: CDR1 MGHRA, CDR2 YSYEKL. Trimming removed 1 base from V and 3 bases from J; junction bases left unmatched: 6. This CDR3 region has 15 residues.

Only a few counts were recorded for this clonotype. The chain links TRBV11-2 to TRBJ2-7, with 7 bases aligning to TRBD1. Germline CDR1 SGHAT, CDR2 FQNNGV. V was clipped by 1 base and J by 6 bases; unmatched bases: 9. The CDR3 consists of 15 residues. CDR3 amino acids: CASSLADRVWVEQYF. The CDR3 region has the DNA TGTGCCAGCAGCTTAGCTGACAGGGTTTGGGTCGAGCAGTACTTC.

In the case of this clonotype: This could be a read error, since a much larger clone is one nucleotide away. The rearrangement links TRBV12-3 or TRBV12-4 to TRBJ2-5; 8 nucleotides line up with TRBD2. There are 16 residues in the CDR3. The trim removed 5 bases at V and 1 base at J, leaving 9 bases unmatched. CDR3 amino acids: CASSHRIAGPQETQYF. The CDR3, as DNA: TGTGCCAGCAGTCACCGTATAGCGGGGCCCCAAGAGACCCAGTACTTC.

This clonotype was observed a few times. The chain combines TRBV28 with TRBJ1-1, with 10 bases fitting TRBD1. Germline-derived CDR1 and CDR2 are MDHEN and SYDVKM. The V segment lost 5 bases and the J segment 3 bases; nucleotides outside the gene matches: 12. This CDR3 region has 17 residues. This chain's CDR3 is CASSQDRGRVLDTEAFF. CDR3 in DNA: TGTGCCAGCAGTCAAGACAGGGGGCGCGTGCTGGACACTGAAGCTTTCTTT.

J is TRBJ1-1 and V is TRBV29-1; 10 nucleotides agree with TRBD1. V was clipped by 6 bases and J by 7 bases; unmatched bases: 8. Germline CDR1 reads SQVTM; CDR2 reads ANQGSEA. The CDR3 length is 13 residues. Here the CDR3 reads CSVGQGGRDEAFF. CDR3 DNA sequence: TGCAGCGTCGGACAGGGGGGACGCGATGAAGCTTTCTTT. Full variable domain (outside the CDR3, taken from reference TRBV29-1 and TRBJ1-1): SAVISQKPSRDICQRGTSLTIQCQVDSQVTMMFWYRQQPGQSLTLIATANQGSEATYESGFVIDKFPISRPNLTFSTLTVSNMSPEDSSIYLCSVGQGGRDEAFFGQGTRLTVV.

This clonotype was observed a handful of times. A much larger clone lies one base from this, so it may be a read error. The rearrangement uses TRBV12-3 or TRBV12-4 and TRBJ2-2; the D is unclear. The length of the CDR3 is 11 residues. V was trimmed by 3 bases and J by 9 bases, leaving 5 bases between them. CDR3 bases: TGTGCCAGCAGTTTCCCCCGGGAGCTGTTTTTT. Amino acids: CASSFPRELFF.

This clonotype showed up just a few times. The chain has TRBV11-3 and TRBJ2-1; TRBD1 agrees at 7 bases. The CDR3 is 15 amino acids. V was clipped by 1 base and J by 5 bases; unmatched bases: 5. Germline assignment: CDR1 SGHNT and CDR2 YENEEA. CDR3 nucleotide sequence: TGTGCCAGCAGCTTAGGGGGGACAGCAAACAATGAGCAGTTCTTC. Its translation is CASSLGGTANNEQFF.

V usage is TRBV4-2 and J usage is TRBJ1-4; D perhaps matches TRBD1 (5 bases). The CDR3 contains 16 residues. Germline loops: CDR1 LGHNA, CDR2 YNFKEQ. Trimming removed 4 bases from V and 4 bases from J, with 16 bases in between. The CDR3 is CASSLQRGGGNEKLFF. The DNA for the CDR3 is TGTGCCAGCAGCCTCCAAAGGGGCGGGGGTAATGAAAAACTGTTTTTT.

This clonotype has more than one count but fewer than ten. The rearrangement joins TRBV5-6 to TRBJ2-7, with 14 bases that match TRBD2. CDR3 length: 17 residues. The germline V gene encodes CDR1 SGHDT and CDR2 YYEEEE. V gave up 6 bases and J gave up 0 bases; unmatched junction bases: 8. The CDR3 DNA reads as TGTGCCAGCACCCTGACGACTAGCGGGGGGGCCTCCTACGAGCAGTACTTC. This translates into CASTLTTSGGASYEQYF. Full variable domain (outside the CDR3, taken from reference TRBV5-6 and TRBJ2-7): DAGVTQSPTHLIKTRGQQVTLRCSPKSGHDTVSWYQQALGQGPQFIFQYYEEEERQRGNFPDRFSGHQFPNYSSELNVNALLLGDSALYLCASTLTTSGGASYEQYFGPGTRLTVT.

This clonotype occurred many times. The chain is built from TRBV7-2 and TRBJ2-5; the D gene is possibly TRBD1 (7 bases). Germline lookup yields CDR1 SGHTA and CDR2 FQGNSA. Trimming left V 3 bases short and J 5 bases short, with 13 bases between. CDR3 length: 14 residues. The CDR3, as DNA: TGTGCCAGCAGCTTTAGCCCAGGGGGGGAGACCCAGTACTTC. As protein: CASSFSPGGETQYF.

This clonotype was seen a handful of times. The V call is TRBV12-3 or TRBV12-4, the J call TRBJ1-1; 8 bases align to TRBD1. CDR3 length equals 14 residues. Losses at the gene ends were 5 bases for V and 1 base for J; bases not matched to a gene: 3. CDR3 sequence (DNA): TGTGCCAGCAGTGTAGGACAGGGGAACACTGAAGCTTTCTTT. Amino acids: CASSVGQGNTEAFF.

The gene calls are TRBV5-4 and TRBJ2-6; TRBD2 agrees at 8 bases. This CDR3 is 18 amino acids long. Germline lookup yields CDR1 SGHNT and CDR2 YYREEE (reference sequence). V gave up 4 bases and J gave up 0 bases; unmatched junction bases: 9. The CDR3 spells CASSRGLAGGSGANVLTF. In nucleotides, the CDR3 is TGTGCCAGCAGCCGCGGACTCGCGGGGGGCTCTGGGGCCAACGTCCTGACTTTC. The full variable domain, completed using reference TRBV5-4 and TRBJ2-6, is ETGVTQSPTHLIKTRGQQVTLRCSSQSGHNTVSWYQQALGQGPQFIFQYYREEENGRGNFPPRFSGLQFPNYSSELNVNALELDDSALYLCASSRGLAGGSGANVLTFGAGSRLTVL.

This clonotype was counted only a few times. This rearrangement joins TRBV20-1 to TRBJ1-6, with D hard to call. The germline CDR1 and CDR2 sequences are DFQATT and SNEGSKA (reference sequence). V lost 5 bases to trimming and J lost 4 bases, with 12 bases between them. This CDR3 is 14 amino acids long. CDR3 in amino acids: CSASRGEYNSPLHF. In DNA form, the CDR3 reads TGCAGTGCTTCCCGAGGCGAGTATAATTCACCCCTCCACTTT.

The genes are TRBV10-3 and TRBJ1-1; D uncertain. Germline loops: CDR1 ENHRY, CDR2 SYGVKD. V was clipped by 0 bases and J by 10 bases, with 12 bases between them. CDR3 length: 13 residues. Written as DNA, the CDR3 is TGTGCCATCAGTGAGTCGGGGATGGCAGGAGCTTTCTTT. Protein: CAISESGMAGAFF.

This sequence joins TRBV6-5 and TRBJ2-7; no firm D call. Germline lookup yields CDR1 MNHEY and CDR2 SVGAGI. CDR3 size: 14 residues. V lost 0 bases to trimming and J lost 3 bases, with 9 bases between them. In DNA, the CDR3 is TGTGCCAGCAGTTACTCGTATGGTGGCTACGAGCAGTACGTC. This translates into CASSYSYGGYEQYV.

This clonotype was seen more than once but under ten times. V is TRBV7-2 and J is TRBJ2-1, with TRBD2 matching 7 bases. The CDR3 covers 12 residues. Germline V gene data show CDR1 as SGHTA and CDR2 as FQGNSA. The J segment lost 7 bases and the V segment lost 8 bases, leaving 5 bases of the junction unmatched. Here the CDR3 reads CASRFGGNEQFF. The CDR3 nucleotides read TGTGCCAGCCGGTTCGGGGGGAATGAGCAGTTCTTC. Full variable domain (missing parts from reference TRBV7-2 and TRBJ2-1): GAGVSQSPSNKVTEKGKDVELRCDPISGHTALYWYRQSLGQGLEFLIYFQGNSAPDKSGLPSDRFSAERTGGSVSTLTIQRTQQEDSAVYLCASRFGGNEQFFGPGTRLTVL.

Many counts were recorded for this clonotype. The chain couples TRBV12-3 or TRBV12-4 to TRBJ1-2; D may be TRBD1 (6 bases). This CDR3 has 14 amino acids. Trimming removed 3 bases at V and 4 bases at J, with 12 bases between. The DNA of the CDR3 is TGTGCCAGCAGTTTCGCGACAGGACCCTATGGCTACACCTTC. Translated, it gives CASSFATGPYGYTF.

The V call is TRBV9, the J call TRBJ2-2; D is perhaps TRBD2 (5 bases). This CDR3 comprises 17 residues. The germline gives CDR1 SGDLS, CDR2 YYNGEE. V lost 5 bases and J 0 bases, leaving 17 bases between the germline ends. CDR3 loop: CASSEWYGSSNTGELFF. The CDR3 bases are TGTGCCAGCAGTGAGTGGTATGGGAGTTCGAACACCGGGGAGCTGTTTTTT.

The chain uses TRBV6-5 and TRBJ1-5, with D unresolved. V dropped 6 bases and J dropped 0 bases, with 18 bases sitting between them. Germline V gene sequence: CDR1 MNHEY, CDR2 SVGAGI. The CDR3 runs 17 residues. CDR3 residues: CASSPRVGSYSNQPQHF. Written as DNA, the CDR3 is TGTGCCAGCAGCCCTAGGGTTGGTAGCTATAGCAATCAGCCCCAGCATTTT.

Only a few counts were recorded for this clonotype. The genes are TRBV6-5 and TRBJ1-3; D gene unclear. Trimming took 6 bases from V and 0 from J, leaving 6 bases between them. The length of the CDR3 is 13 residues. Germline V gene lookup returns CDR1 MNHEY and CDR2 SVGAGI. The chain's CDR3 is CASRRPSGNTIYF. DNA of the CDR3: TGTGCCAGCAGACGCCCCTCTGGAAACACCATATATTTT.

The chain joins TRBV7-2 to TRBJ2-5; D might be TRBD1 or TRBD2, each matching 7 bases. Germline V CDR1 and CDR2: SGHTA, FQGNSA. V lost 0 bases, J lost 4 bases, and 12 bases lay in between. This CDR3 contains 15 residues. The CDR3 sequence: CASSLAQGGAETQYF. The CDR3 nucleotides read TGTGCCAGCAGCTTAGCCCAGGGGGGGGCAGAGACCCAGTACTTC.

This clonotype was recorded a few times. The J gene is TRBJ1-3, the V gene TRBV4-2, with D uncertain. Trimming removed 3 bases from V and 6 bases from J, with 9 bases in between. Germline-derived CDR1 and CDR2 are LGHNA and YNFKEQ. CDR3 length equals 13 residues. The CDR3 sequence is CASSQYFLNTIYF. DNA for the CDR3: TGTGCCAGCAGCCAGTACTTTTTAAACACCATATATTTT.

The table lists this clonotype with a few counts. The gene calls are TRBV6-2 or TRBV6-3 and TRBJ1-5, with D hard to call. The CDR3 loop spans 17 amino acids. V shed 0 bases and J shed 0 bases, with 12 bases lying between them. The germline V gene encodes CDR1 MNHEY and CDR2 SVGEGT. The CDR3 nucleotides are TGTGCCAGCAGTTACTCGATTAACAGCAATAGCAATCAGCCCCAGCATTTT. Translation: CASSYSINSNSNQPQHF.

V usage is TRBV19 and J usage is TRBJ1-1; 8 bases map to TRBD1. Germline loops: CDR1 LNHDA, CDR2 SQIVND (reference sequence). The length of the CDR3 is 16 residues. V shed 6 bases and J 0 bases; nucleotides not matched to a gene: 9. The CDR3: CASRLATGALNTEAFF. CDR3 coding DNA: TGTGCCAGTAGACTGGCGACAGGGGCGTTGAACACTGAAGCTTTCTTT.

This clonotype was counted a few times. The V and J genes are TRBV4-1 and TRBJ2-1; weak D call: TRBD2 (7 bases). Trimming shortened V by 0 bases and J by 4 bases, and 13 bases separated the two germline ends. Germline values: CDR1 MGHRA, CDR2 YSYEKL. The CDR3 is 16 residues long. The CDR3 loop is CASSQDGRGRYNEQFF. The CDR3 nucleotides are TGCGCCAGCAGCCAAGATGGGCGGGGGCGATACAATGAGCAGTTCTTC.

This clonotype has only one observation. J is TRBJ2-1 and V is TRBV29-1; 8 bases line up with TRBD1. There are 12 residues in the CDR3. V gave up 4 bases and J gave up 7 bases; unmatched junction bases: 3. The germline V gene has CDR1 SQVTM and CDR2 ANQGSEA. The CDR3 nucleotides read TGCAGCGTTGGTGACAGGGGAAATGAGCAGTTCTTC. This gives the protein CSVGDRGNEQFF.

This chain joins TRBV4-3 and TRBJ2-2; tentative D call: TRBD2 (5 bases). Germline V gives CDR1 LGHNA, CDR2 YSLEER. The length of the CDR3 is 15 residues. V was trimmed by 0 bases and J by 5 bases, leaving 10 bases between them. The CDR3 sequence: CASSQDWRLTGELFF. In DNA form, the CDR3 reads TGCGCCAGCAGCCAAGATTGGAGGTTAACCGGGGAGCTGTTTTTT.

The sample holds a few counts of this clonotype. This chain connects TRBV5-1 to TRBJ1-6, with 7 bases that match TRBD1. Trimming at V came to 0 bases and at J to 7 bases, leaving 7 bases not matched to a gene. The CDR3 contains 16 residues. The germline V gene has CDR1 SGHRS and CDR2 YFSETQ. The CDR3: CASSLDPQGNNSPLHF. CDR3 DNA: TGCGCCAGCAGCTTGGACCCACAGGGGAACAATTCACCCCTCCACTTT.

Only a few counts were recorded for this clonotype. CDR3 DNA sequence: TGCAGCGAGGAATATGGAGATACGCAGTATTTT. It is translated as CSEEYGDTQYF. The V call is TRBV29-1, the J call TRBJ2-3, with no clear D. Germline CDR1 reads SQVTM; CDR2 reads ANQGSEA. With 7 bases removed from V and 5 bases from J, the gap between germline ends came to 10 bases. The CDR3 is 11 residues long.

The gene calls are TRBV12-3 or TRBV12-4 and TRBJ2-7; 7 positions match TRBD1. The CDR3 loop spans 19 amino acids. The ends lost 1 base at V and 6 bases at J; junction bases unmatched: 21. The CDR3 spells CASSLGRQGLVTSPREQYF. In DNA form, the CDR3 reads TGTGCCAGCAGTTTAGGGAGACAGGGTTTGGTCACCTCCCCTCGCGAGCAGTACTTC.

Many counts were recorded for this clonotype. This chain joins TRBV7-9 and TRBJ1-6; TRBD1 might be the D (5 bases). V was pared by 3 bases and J by 6 bases, with 9 bases between. CDR1 SEHNR and CDR2 FQNEAQ come from the germline V gene (reference sequence). The length of the CDR3 is 14 residues. CDR3 loop: CASSFIDSNSPLHF. CDR3 in DNA: TGTGCCAGCAGCTTCATTGACAGTAATTCACCCCTCCACTTT.